These T cell receptor beta chains were read from a single sample in a study of CD8+ T cells in alopecia areata. This table comes from immunoSEQ multiplex PCR, and its TCRdb copy is limited to in-frame clones, with some not included. The sample lists around 110,000 clones, about four fifths occurring once. The sample consisted of CD8+ T cells sorted from blood, taken at week 24, from a patient treated with tofacitinib. The source is a human donor with alopecia areata. Both conserved end residues are part of each CDR3. D genes are given only for firm matches.

TRBV4-2	TRBD2	CASSQDGLGLAGYEQFF
TRBV7-2	.	CASSLFGTPSSGNTIYF
TRBV7-9	.	CASSLEGGTNYNEQFF
TRBV7-9	.	CASSLGEEYSPLHF
TRBV7-9	TRBD1	CASSEPGQIINYGYTF
TRBV7-9	.	CASSLGVFLTF
TRBV4-1	TRBD1	CASSQGGQGSYEQYF
TRBV30	.	CAWRVDPAAYEQYF
TRBV5-6	TRBD1	CASSLGQGRNTGELFF
TRBV7-9	.	CASSLSVGGNTEAFF
TRBV2	TRBD2	CASSEAGLAVAKNIQYF
TRBV7-9	.	CASSLDGATDEAFF
TRBV11-2	.	CASSLHRGEGYEQYF
TRBV7-9	.	CASTDIPTYGYTF
TRBV7-8	.	CASSFYYRDSYTEAFF
TRBV19	TRBD2	CASSDRTSGGPRVREQFF
TRBV13	.	CASSLGGGGYTF
TRBV5-4	.	CASSFWGHTGELFF
TRBV4-1	.	CASSQIRDFLNGYTF
TRBV4-3	.	CASSQGTEAYEQYF
TRBV7-9	.	CASSTPFTGNTIYF
TRBV18	TRBD1	CASSPIGTGGIYEQYF
TRBV29-1	.	CSVEEGFGTEAFF
TRBV7-6	.	CASSQDRTAYNEQFF
TRBV4-2	.	CASSQDSFLSETQYF
TRBV29-1	TRBD2	CSVEASGGAWEQFF
TRBV4-3	.	CASSPGPNEKLFF
TRBV4-1	TRBD2	CASSQVLAGVAGELFF
TRBV29-1	.	CSVITSYEQYF
TRBV29-1	.	CSVVREELGTEAFF
TRBV4-1	.	CASSQAAGTAYGYTF
TRBV4-1	.	CASSQAGYEQYF
TRBV4-1	TRBD1	CASSHPGQGSSYEQYF
TRBV4-3	.	CASSQEAASSTDTQYF
TRBV27	.	CASSFRTGEAFF
TRBV5-8	.	CASSLAEPQHF
TRBV19	TRBD1	CASREGALQYF
TRBV5-6	TRBD2	CASSLTGGEYNEQFF
TRBV29-1	.	CSVEGTLPDSLNYGYTF
TRBV7-6	.	CASSTPGAYEQYF
TRBV6-5	.	CASSWSGISNTGELFF
TRBV6-1	.	CASSEGPGYNSPLHF
TRBV23-1	TRBD1	CASSQPDRGGTDTQYF
TRBV6-5	.	CASSPWGGPDQPQHF
TRBV4-1	.	CASSQDAQGAAYNEQFF
TRBV6-6	.	CASSLLRGGNTEAFF
TRBV15	TRBD1	CATSDLSDRARAIQYF
TRBV7-9	TRBD1	CASPLDRGATGELFF
TRBV10-2	TRBD1	CASSDRDRVPPNYGYTF
TRBV7-6	.	CASSPGTPSGEQYF
TRBV7-9	TRBD1	CASSPGQVYYNEQFF
TRBV29-1	TRBD2	CSVEGYSGGTYEQYF
TRBV4-3	.	CASSQVNTAPYEQFF